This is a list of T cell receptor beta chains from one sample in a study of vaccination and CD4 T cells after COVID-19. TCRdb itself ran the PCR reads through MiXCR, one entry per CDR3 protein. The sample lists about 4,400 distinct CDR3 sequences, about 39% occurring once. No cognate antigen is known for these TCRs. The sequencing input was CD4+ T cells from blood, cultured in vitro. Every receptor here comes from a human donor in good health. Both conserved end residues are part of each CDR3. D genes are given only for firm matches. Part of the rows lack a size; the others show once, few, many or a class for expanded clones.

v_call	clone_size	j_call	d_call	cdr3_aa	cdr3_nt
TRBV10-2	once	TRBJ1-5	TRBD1	CASSPLQGDQNQPQHF	TGCGCCAGCAGCCCTCTACAGGGGGATCAGAATCAGCCCCAGCATTTT
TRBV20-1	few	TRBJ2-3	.	CSASQGGSTDTQYF	TGCAGTGCTTCGCAGGGGGGCAGCACAGATACGCAGTATTTT
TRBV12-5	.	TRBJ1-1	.	CASGVPTSFNTEAFF	TGTGCTAGTGGCGTTCCGACGAGTTTTAACACTGAAGCTTTCTTT
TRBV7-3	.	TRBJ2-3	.	CASSRAGTDTQYF	TGTGCCAGCAGCCGAGCGGGCACAGATACGCAGTATTTT
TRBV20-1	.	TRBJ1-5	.	CSAGRRGVVRNQPQHF	TGCAGTGCCGGGCGCAGGGGCGTCGTTAGAAATCAGCCCCAGCATTTT
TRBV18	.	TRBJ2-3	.	CASSPQTDTQYF	TGTGCCAGCTCTCCTCAAACAGATACGCAGTATTTT
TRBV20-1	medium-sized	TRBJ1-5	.	CSASTIGVDQPQHF	TGCAGTGCATCTACGATAGGGGTAGATCAGCCCCAGCATTTT
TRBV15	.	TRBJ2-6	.	CATSRGGYRAGANVLTF	TGTGCCACCAGCAGAGGAGGGTACAGGGCTGGGGCCAACGTCCTGACTTTC
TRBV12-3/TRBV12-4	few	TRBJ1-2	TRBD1	CASSLGDSDLYGYTF	TGTGCCAGCAGTTTGGGGGACAGCGACTTATATGGCTACACCTTC
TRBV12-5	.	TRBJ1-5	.	CASGPRDGSNQPQHF	TGTGCTAGTGGACCTCGGGACGGTAGCAATCAGCCCCAGCATTTT
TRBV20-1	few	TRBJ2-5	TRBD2	CSARGRLLARETQYF	TGCAGTGCTAGAGGCCGGCTACTAGCGAGAGAGACCCAGTACTTC
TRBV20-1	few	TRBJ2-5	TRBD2	CSARASGETQYF	TGCAGTGCTAGGGCTAGCGGTGAGACCCAGTACTTC
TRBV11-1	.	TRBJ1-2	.	CASSLGSEFYGYTF	TGTGCCAGCAGCTTAGGATCGGAATTCTATGGCTACACCTTC
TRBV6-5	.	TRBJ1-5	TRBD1	CASSYSGTQGDQPQHF	TGTGCCAGCAGTTACTCGGGCACTCAGGGGGATCAGCCCCAGCATTTT
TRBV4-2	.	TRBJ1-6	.	CASDFGSYNSPLHF	TGTGCCAGCGACTTCGGCTCCTATAATTCACCCCTCCACTTT